This entry concerns a single T cell receptor (beta chain). The data are from a study of blood T cells in healthy people across ages. Every donor provided roughly 9.1 milliliters of peripheral blood. A second PCR, run for roughly 7 to 11 cycles, used a sample-barcoded 5' primer plus a J-beta primer mix. TCRdb re-called the 5' RACE reads with MiXCR, one entry per CDR3 protein. The data contain about 670,000 distinct CDR3 sequences, around 38% of them singletons. The germline V gene encodes CDR1 SGHDN and CDR2 FVKESK. The trim removed 3 bases at V and 7 bases at J, leaving 2 bases unmatched. This CDR3 has 15 amino acids.

This receptor was taken from an elderly man in good health. Sample: blood. V and J are TRBV14 and TRBJ2-1; 14 bases are shared with TRBD2. CDR3 amino acids: CASSQRTSGGNEQFF. The CDR3 bases are TGTGCCAGCAGCCAGCGGACTAGCGGGGGGAATGAGCAGTTCTTC.